The rows below give T cell receptor beta chains drawn from one sample of a study of T-cell reconstitution after alpha-beta-depleted transplantation in children. TCRdb reanalysed the PCR reads using MiXCR and keeps one entry per CDR3 protein. The table has 400,000 to 550,000 distinct CDR3 sequences, about 10% seen once; the top ten hold roughly 2%. Sequencing was performed on PBMCs, taken before TCRalphabeta/CD19-depleted stem cell transplant. These receptors all come from a child under 10 years old with inherited bone marrow failure, due to receive a stem cell transplant. The CDR3 runs from the conserved cysteine through the conserved F or W. D genes are given only for firm matches. Clone size appears in some rows only: once, few, many, or a class for an expanded clone.

d_gene	j_gene	v_gene	abundance	CDR3aa	CDR3nt
-	TRBJ2-7	TRBV9	few	CASSVEGHSYEQYF	TGTGCCAGCAGCGTAGAGGGACACTCCTACGAGCAGTACTTC
-	TRBJ2-3	TRBV5-1	many	CASSLVTDTDTQYF	TGCGCCAGCAGCTTGGTTACAGACACAGATACGCAGTATTTT
TRBD1	TRBJ2-3	TRBV27	-	CASSLSVRGTDTQYF	TGTGCCAGCAGTTTATCGGTCAGGGGGACCGATACGCAGTATTTT
TRBD2	TRBJ2-3	TRBV12-3/TRBV12-4	many	CASSLWLAGVWCF	TGTGCCAGCAGTTTATGGCTAGCGGGAGTTTGGTGTTTT
TRBD2	TRBJ2-1	TRBV6-1	few	CASSETPSGSLNEQFF	TGTGCCAGCAGTGAAACCCCTAGCGGGAGTCTCAATGAGCAGTTCTTC
-	TRBJ2-7	TRBV2	many	CASSQKRLDSYEQYF	TGTGCCAGCAGTCAAAAGCGACTAGATTCTTACGAGCAGTACTTC
TRBD1	TRBJ2-7	TRBV5-1	-	CASSPTGDYEQYF	TGCGCCAGCAGCCCGACAGGGGACTACGAGCAGTACTTC
TRBD1	TRBJ1-1	TRBV12-3/TRBV12-4	-	CASSVGQGTNTEAFF	TGTGCCAGCAGTGTGGGACAGGGAACCAACACTGAAGCTTTCTTT
TRBD2	TRBJ2-7	TRBV9	many	CASSVGDSGSYEQYF	TGTGCCAGCAGCGTAGGAGATAGCGGGAGCTACGAGCAGTACTTC
TRBD1	TRBJ2-7	TRBV20-1	many	CSATRHRGRGSYEQYF	TGCAGTGCTACCCGACACAGGGGGCGCGGGTCCTACGAGCAGTACTTC
-	TRBJ2-3	TRBV4-3	many	CASSQGLEGTDTQYF	TGCGCCAGCAGCCAAGGATTGGAGGGCACAGATACGCAGTATTTT
-	TRBJ1-2	TRBV24-1	many	CATSETQQGDYGYTF	TGTGCCACCAGTGAAACACAACAGGGAGACTATGGCTACACCTTC
TRBD2	TRBJ2-1	TRBV19	many	CASTEGLEFNEQFF	TGTGCCAGTACTGAGGGACTAGAGTTCAATGAGCAGTTCTTC
TRBD2	TRBJ2-2	TRBV7-2	many	CASSLWDYLANTGELFF	TGTGCCAGCAGCTTATGGGACTACCTCGCGAACACCGGGGAGCTGTTTTTT
-	TRBJ1-4	TRBV4-3	few	CASSQVRVGNEKLFF	TGCGCCAGCAGCCAAGTTCGAGTGGGTAATGAAAAACTGTTTTTT
-	TRBJ1-2	TRBV12-3/TRBV12-4	many	CASSALGGALGYTF	TGTGCCAGCTCCGCACTTGGGGGGGCTCTTGGCTACACCTTC
TRBD1	TRBJ1-5	TRBV10-3	many	CATDRGGNQPQHF	TGTGCCACGGACAGGGGCGGCAATCAGCCCCAGCATTTT
-	TRBJ1-5	TRBV5-1	many	CASSLAGFNQPQHF	TGCGCCAGCAGCTTGGCCGGCTTCAATCAGCCCCAGCATTTT
-	TRBJ2-3	TRBV2	many	CASSDQGGTDTQYF	TGTGCCAGCAGTGATCAGGGGGGGACAGATACGCAGTATTTT
-	TRBJ1-2	TRBV6-5	many	CASSSEGSNYGYTF	TGTGCCAGCAGTTCGGAAGGCTCTAACTATGGCTACACCTTC
-	TRBJ2-3	TRBV18	many	CASSPTVAATDTQYF	TGTGCCAGCTCACCGACAGTAGCGGCCACAGATACGCAGTATTTT
-	TRBJ2-1	TRBV10-3	many	CAISESRAGTYNEQFF	TGTGCCATCAGTGAGTCGAGGGCAGGGACCTACAATGAGCAGTTCTTC
TRBD1	TRBJ1-1	TRBV29-1	-	CSVAQGWSTEAFF	TGCAGCGTCGCACAGGGGTGGAGCACTGAAGCTTTCTTT
TRBD1	TRBJ2-3	TRBV27	few	CASSSKAQGLGRTDTQYF	TGTGCCAGCAGTTCCAAGGCACAGGGGTTGGGAAGGACAGATACGCAGTATTTT
-	TRBJ1-2	TRBV29-1	once	CSVASDGYTF	TGCAGCGTTGCATCAGATGGCTACACCTTC
TRBD2	TRBJ2-1	TRBV7-8	many	CASSQSGLADNEQFF	TGTGCCAGCAGCCAATCGGGACTAGCGGACAATGAGCAGTTCTTC
TRBD2	TRBJ2-1	TRBV15	few	CATSFTSGTYNEQFF	TGTGCCACCAGCTTCACTAGCGGCACCTACAATGAGCAGTTCTTC
TRBD2	TRBJ2-1	TRBV19	few	CASSIGAGSRAEQFF	TGTGCCAGTAGTATTGGAGCGGGAAGCCGAGCTGAGCAGTTCTTC
-	TRBJ1-3	TRBV4-1	many	CASSQDWVGKVGPGNTIYF	TGCGCCAGCAGCCAAGATTGGGTTGGCAAAGTCGGGCCTGGAAACACCATATATTTT
-	TRBJ2-4	TRBV4-1	many	CASSQDRSQTEYF	TGCGCCAGCAGCCAAGATCGGTCGCAGACAGAGTACTTC
TRBD2	TRBJ2-1	TRBV29-1	-	CSVGTSGWRGLEQFF	TGCAGCGTGGGGACTAGCGGGTGGCGGGGCCTTGAGCAGTTCTTC
TRBD1	TRBJ2-2	TRBV4-1	few	CASSLRADRGRSGELFF	TGCGCCAGCAGCCTCCGAGCAGACAGGGGGCGTTCCGGGGAGCTGTTTTTT
TRBD1	TRBJ2-7	TRBV24-1	many	CATGTGYEQYF	TGTGCCACCGGGACAGGCTACGAGCAGTACTTC
-	TRBJ1-1	TRBV7-9	few	CASSSTRGNTEAFF	TGTGCCAGCAGCTCCACCCGGGGTAACACTGAAGCTTTCTTT
TRBD1	TRBJ1-5	TRBV9	-	CASSGTGGYQPQHF	TGTGCCAGCAGCGGGACAGGGGGCTATCAGCCCCAGCATTTT
-	TRBJ1-1	TRBV5-1	many	CASSLDRDFTEAFF	TGCGCCAGCAGCTTGGACAGGGACTTCACTGAAGCTTTCTTT
TRBD1	TRBJ2-7	TRBV30	few	CAWSVLWSGGADEQYF	TGTGCCTGGAGTGTACTTTGGTCAGGGGGCGCGGACGAGCAGTACTTC
-	TRBJ1-4	TRBV7-9	few	CASSGQGNRGLGEKLFF	TGTGCCAGCAGCGGCCAAGGAAACCGAGGCCTTGGGGAAAAACTGTTTTTT
-	TRBJ1-3	TRBV6-5	many	CASSYSVNTGNTIYF	TGTGCCAGCAGTTACTCTGTCAACACTGGAAACACCATATATTTT
TRBD1	TRBJ2-6	TRBV13	-	CASSLALGTGVAGANVLTF	TGTGCCAGCAGCTTAGCCCTCGGGACAGGGGTGGCTGGGGCCAACGTCCTGACTTTC
-	TRBJ2-3	TRBV11-2	many	CASSRWGTRGDTQYF	TGTGCCAGCAGCCGATGGGGCACCCGCGGAGATACGCAGTATTTT
-	TRBJ2-4	TRBV3-1	many	CASSLNGDIQYF	TGTGCCAGCAGCCTGAACGGGGACATTCAGTACTTC
TRBD1	TRBJ2-1	TRBV29-1	many	CSAKGQGDFDEQFF	TGCAGCGCCAAGGGACAGGGAGATTTTGATGAGCAGTTCTTC
TRBD2	TRBJ2-5	TRBV20-1	few	CSAPTSAHYF	TGCAGTGCACCTACTAGCGCGCATTACTTC
-	TRBJ2-6	TRBV28	many	CASRALGSGANVLTF	TGTGCCAGCAGGGCCCTAGGGTCTGGGGCCAACGTCCTGACTTTC
-	TRBJ2-7	TRBV4-3	many	CASSRMEGSEQYF	TGCGCCAGCAGTCGTATGGAGGGGAGCGAGCAGTACTTC
-	TRBJ2-7	TRBV12-3/TRBV12-4	few	CASSFQAVYEQYF	TGTGCCAGCAGTTTTCAGGCAGTATACGAGCAGTACTTC
-	TRBJ1-3	TRBV7-2	-	CASSFQGLGGNTISF	TGTGCCAGCAGTTTTCAGGGTTTGGGGGGAAACACCATATCTTTT
-	TRBJ2-7	TRBV9	few	CASSVAPAGRYEQYF	TGTGCCAGCAGCGTAGCCCCGGCAGGGAGATACGAGCAGTACTTC
-	TRBJ1-2	TRBV7-2	many	CASSLSSRPYGYTF	TGTGCCAGCAGCTTATCTTCAAGGCCCTATGGCTACACCTTC
-	TRBJ2-1	TRBV7-7	-	CASSLEVGAYNEQFF	TGTGCCAGCAGCTTAGAAGTAGGGGCCTACAATGAGCAGTTCTTC